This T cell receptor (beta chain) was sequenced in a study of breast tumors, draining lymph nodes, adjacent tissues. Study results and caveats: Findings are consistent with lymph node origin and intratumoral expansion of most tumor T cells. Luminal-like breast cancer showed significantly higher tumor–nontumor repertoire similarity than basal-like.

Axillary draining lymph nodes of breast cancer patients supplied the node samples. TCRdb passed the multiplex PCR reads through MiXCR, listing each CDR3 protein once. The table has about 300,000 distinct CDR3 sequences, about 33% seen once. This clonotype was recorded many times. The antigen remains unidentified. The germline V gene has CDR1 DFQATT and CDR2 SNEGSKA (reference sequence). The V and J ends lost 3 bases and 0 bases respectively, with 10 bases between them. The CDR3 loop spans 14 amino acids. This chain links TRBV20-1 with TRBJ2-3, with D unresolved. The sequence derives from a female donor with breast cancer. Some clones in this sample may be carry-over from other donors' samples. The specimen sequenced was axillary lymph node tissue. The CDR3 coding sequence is TGCAGTGCTAGGGGTGGGATTAGCACAGATACGCAGTATTTT. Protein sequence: CSARGGISTDTQYF.